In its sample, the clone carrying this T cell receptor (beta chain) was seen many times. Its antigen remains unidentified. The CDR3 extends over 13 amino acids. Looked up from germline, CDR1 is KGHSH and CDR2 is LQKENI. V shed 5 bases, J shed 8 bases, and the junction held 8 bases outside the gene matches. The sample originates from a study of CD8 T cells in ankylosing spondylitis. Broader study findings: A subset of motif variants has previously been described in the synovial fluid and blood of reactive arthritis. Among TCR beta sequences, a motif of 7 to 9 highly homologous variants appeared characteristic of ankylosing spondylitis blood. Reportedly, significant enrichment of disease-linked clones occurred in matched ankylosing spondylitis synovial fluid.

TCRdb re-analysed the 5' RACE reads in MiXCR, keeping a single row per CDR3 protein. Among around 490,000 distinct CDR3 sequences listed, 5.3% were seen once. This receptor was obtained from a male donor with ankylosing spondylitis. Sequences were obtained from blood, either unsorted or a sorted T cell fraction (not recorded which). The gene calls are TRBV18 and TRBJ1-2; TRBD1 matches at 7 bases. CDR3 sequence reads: CASSTGEVRGYTF. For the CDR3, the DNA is TGTGCCAGCTCAACAGGGGAGGTGCGGGGCTACACCTTC.